This T cell receptor beta chain was found in a study of cytomegalovirus exposure and HLA in healthy donors (dated by TCRdb to about 2017). About the study as a whole: According to an earlier analysis of a few hundred of the donors, 150 million to 200 million T cells yielded approximately 120 million unique TCR beta sequences and 276 Gb of sequence data. The study combined high-throughput TCR immunosequencing, statistical association of individual TCRs with disease status, and machine learning to predict cytomegalovirus infection status. Genome-wide SNP genotypes for about 65% of the roughly 670 donors were used in a later genetic analysis, which treated that subset as a discovery cohort. The number of donors typed differed by locus, with roughly 620-630 for A, B, C, DRB1 and DQB1, 522 for DQA1, some 570 for DPA1, and over 400 for DPB1. Donor age, sex, ethnicity and CMV serostatus were compiled alongside the repertoire data. Every repertoire in the discovery cohort had been generated on one and the same sequencing platform. Along with the roughly 610-subject first cohort, a separate validation cohort of around 120 different subjects was used. HLA typing covered class I and class II loci at four-digit resolution. Among the roughly 370 genotyped donors, approximately 82% belonged to the genetic ancestry cluster associated with self-reported Caucasian donors. Four or five DR-DQ haplotypes were handled as single units for association and clustering because linkage in the cohort was strong. Across 300 to 400 genotyped donors of the cohort, an average of approximately 220,000 unique TCR beta nucleotide sequences per donor were sequenced, and about a sixth of those sequences were non-productive. The later analysis used no new phenotypic data to find candidate immune exposures, relying instead on TCR beta sequences and their occurrence across donors. The study profiled the T cell repertoires of 666 subjects by immunosequencing and related them to cytomegalovirus serostatus. In an earlier analysis of 500 to 650 of the donors, high-throughput TCR beta sequencing was used to judge whether each TCR beta V gene segment behaved as functional or pseudogenic. To study patterns of TCR occurrence, a later analysis re-analyzed previously published TCR beta repertoires from 666 donors and added high-resolution HLA genotyping. An early release that covered approximately 600 HLA-typed donors contained around 330 gigabases of sequencing data and about 84 million unique TCR sequences. The study aimed to test whether signatures of past pathogen exposure could be identified by cataloging public T cell receptors. Broader findings and caveats from the paper: Because counts were too low, approximately 18 rarely observed V segments, including chromosome 9 orphons, were excluded from the earlier analysis of roughly 580 of the donors. In a later analysis, HLA-associated TCR beta chains were found to be more clonally expanded and to have lower generation probabilities than equally common non-associated chains. Compared with the roughly 700-donor mean, donors in an Asian-associated ancestry cluster had fewer N-insertions in productive TCRs, according to a later genetic analysis. Cytomegalovirus status was reported to be diagnosed by the classifier with high specificity and sensitivity in both the original and validation cohorts. In a later analysis, the rate of TCR association differed among HLA loci, with DRB1 alleles having the most associated TCRs and HLA-C alleles having the fewest. In an earlier analysis of some 540 of the donors, most TCR beta V segments appeared in productive rearrangements about 87% or about 30% of the time, broadly matching IMGT annotations. Specific HLA alleles were associated with roughly 17,000 TCR beta sequences at a false discovery rate of 0.05 in a later analysis. The study gave a list of 150 to 200 TCR beta chains associated with cytomegalovirus. An association between a missense DCLRE1C variant and V-gene and J-gene trimming of TCR beta chains was found in a later genetic analysis and replicated in an independent cohort. Across donors, most TCR sequences were observed very rarely, whereas some public TCRs were present in many individuals. Most CMV-associated TCR beta chains appeared to be HLA-restricted in a later analysis, and the HLA associations seemed to be driven largely by CMV exposure. The authors suggested that the approach could potentially be generalized to other disease states and immunological phenotypes. Strong co-occurrence of HLA alleles, especially DR and DQ, made assigning TCR associations to individual alleles difficult. Only TCR beta chains were sequenced in this cohort, and the absence of alpha or paired-chain data limited detectable features. Immune exposure information for the cohort was limited to CMV serostatus. Some IMGT-functional V segments, including TRBV6-2 and TRBV6-3, could not be told apart with the 87-base-pair reads, so those segments were excluded. In a later analysis, several top co-occurrence clusters were reported to appear linked to parvovirus B19, influenza, CMV and Epstein-Barr virus. A few of the identified cytomegalovirus-associated TCR beta chains were confirmed in vitro to be specific for cytomegalovirus antigens. A further reported finding was that TCR beta sequences accurately predicted the HLA-A and HLA-B alleles for most subjects in the first cohort. Because HLA typing was unavailable for some donors at each locus, only the typed subset was used in association tests. A cluster of highly shared sequence variants was judged likely to be a technical artifact of the sequencing pipeline. Correlated functional status among segregating V segments might reflect linkage disequilibrium, but an unknown experimental factor could not be ruled out. Roughly uniform sequencing depth across donors was assumed in presence/absence analyses, although this assumption may not hold.

The cohort was made up of roughly 670 healthy bone marrow donors. All cohort members were sampled while nominally healthy, although unrecorded immune exposures were likely present. The donor was CMV seronegative and belonged to the group of several hundred seronegative cohort members. Every donor gave a peripheral blood sample, and the peripheral blood mononuclear cells from that sample were used for TCR beta sequencing. The Qiagen DNeasy Blood Extraction Kit was used to extract genomic DNA from the blood cell samples. Library preparation was by the immunoSEQ multiplex PCR assay. For the multiplex PCR, a mixture combining 60 forward primers for TCR Vbeta segments and 13 reverse primers for TCR Jbeta segments was used. Amplification of the CDR3 region of rearranged TCR beta genes was performed with a multiplex PCR assay on genomic DNA. The Illumina HiSeq System was used to sequence the amplified TCR beta libraries as 87-base-pair reads. In the paper's pipeline: A later analysis tallied 75 million to 95 million unique TCR beta chains across the 666 repertoires, and some 10 million of those chains were shared by two or more donors. Raw reads were error-corrected and collapsed into unique sequences with a nearest-neighbor algorithm that merged closely related sequences to remove PCR and sequencing errors. To assign V, D and J gene segments, CDR3 sequences were aligned to IMGT reference sequences. For a sequence to be retained, a match of at least six nucleotides to both a V gene segment and a J gene segment was required. A rearrangement counted as productive if the CDR3 had no stop codons and remained in frame with V and J, and every other rearrangement counted as non-productive. CDR3 was defined by IMGT convention, running from the second conserved V-encoded cysteine to the conserved J-encoded phenylalanine. Sequences without an unambiguous match to a single V gene segment were excluded from the earlier analysis of about 630 of the donors. An earlier analysis of 450 to 650 of the donors called V segments functional above 56.7% productive rearrangements and segregating when the between-donor standard deviation exceeded 5%. To diagnose cytomegalovirus status from the catalog of TCR beta chain sequences, a statistical classification framework was built. In a later analysis, V and J genes were assigned by comparing TCR nucleotide sequences against IMGT/GENE-DB human TR gene sequences. In a later analysis, CDR3 sequences and most-parsimonious VDJ recombination scenarios were assigned using the TCRdist pipeline. In a later analysis, every TCR beta chain was defined by the combination of its CDR3 amino acid sequence and its V-gene family, and reads without a unique V-gene family were dropped. As a way to deal with suspected cross-contamination and a sequencing artifact, a later analysis dropped 450 to 700 nucleotide sequences that were highly shared and had low generation probability. For each public chain, a later analysis derived a clonal expansion index from normalized ranks of inferred template counts within each repertoire. In a later analysis, generation probabilities were computed using a VDJ recombination model fitted to out-of-frame rearrangements, and the results were checked against IGoR. In a later analysis, TCR-TCR, TCR-HLA and TCR-CMV co-occurrence was scored with hypergeometric tests, and a repertoire-size bias correction was applied to TCR pairs. To estimate false discovery rates, a later analysis permuted the HLA or CMV assignments 20 times. In a later analysis, co-occurring TCRs were grouped using DBSCAN, and TCRdist sequence similarity was added for clustering within HLA-allele-positive subsets. Co-occurrence clustering excluded repertoires with fewer than 30,000 or more than 120,000 public chains, plus five with anomalous nucleotide sharing. The table was pulled from immuneACCESS by TCRdb, which kept in-frame rearrangements only. Such tables lose some clones; where checked, under half of the loss comes from unresolved V genes, and the rest has no known cause. That table furnishes V, J and clone size, whereas the DNA furnished D and trimming. The sample includes roughly 200,000 clones, with 75% to 85% observed a single time. About 0.7% of the sample goes to the ten largest clones.

As to this clone: Its recognized antigen is unknown. Base qualities were left out, and no much larger clone turns up one base away.

Cut back by 0 bases and 10 bases, the V and J ends lie 12 bases apart. Via the germline V gene (reference sequence), CDR1 is LNHDA and CDR2 SQIVND. Including the terminal cysteine and phenylalanine, the CDR3 comprises 13 residues. Only the CDR3 portion is preserved as DNA: 39 bases, with reading frame beginning at the first base. The sample taken for sequencing was PBMCs. This sequence was found in a boy between 10 and 17 years old in good health and CMV-seronegative. The chain is encoded by TRBV19 joined to TRBJ1-1; TRBD1 might be the D gene, on 6 matching bases. The DNA sequence is TGTGCCAGTAGTATAGAAGGGGGAGGGCGAGCTTTCTTT. Its translation reads: CASSIEGGGRAFF.